A selection of T cell receptor beta chains follows, all from one sample in a study of CD8 T cells in ankylosing spondylitis. From the 5' RACE reads, TCRdb called clonotypes with MiXCR, one entry per CDR3 protein. This sample has some 220,000 distinct CDR3 sequences, with just under 7.5% found just once. The material sequenced was blood, either unsorted or a sorted T cell fraction (not recorded which). The receptors come from a male donor with ankylosing spondylitis. Each CDR3 is given with its conserved first and last residue. Fields, in order: V gene, clone size, CDR3 protein. Clone size is given for some rows only: seen once, a few or many times, or a class if the clone is expanded.

>TRBV7-9|many
CASSPTAGLNEQFF
>TRBV5-1|-
CASSLEGGTNYNEQFF
>TRBV7-6|many
CASSLAGGTDTQYF
>TRBV7-9|many
CASSTLDRGDEQYF
>TRBV6-5|many
CASSYSGGEFSYEQYF
>TRBV7-9|many
CASSLVGLAEQYF
>TRBV10-2|many
CASSGTGRQETQYF
>TRBV29-1|many
CSVLGTGNYGYTF
>TRBV12-3/TRBV12-4|many
CASRDSVFWREF
>TRBV7-2|-
CASSLGPGRTEAFF
>TRBV6-2/TRBV6-3|-
CASSWADTQYF
>TRBV29-1|many
CSVESGTGVGELFF
>TRBV30|many
CAWSPGATNEKLFF
>TRBV10-2|-
CASSALAGGSFDTQYF
>TRBV3-1|many
CASSQPTSGSPNEQFF
>TRBV28|many
CASGTASTNHEQFF
>TRBV4-3|many
CASSQDPPPGGRDTDTQYF
>TRBV3-1|-
CATSPGTSGVRGGELFF
>TRBV6-1|many
CASSQGPYSNQPQHF
>TRBV7-8|-
CASSLPRGGETQYF
>TRBV5-1|many
CASSLGNSPFQFF
>TRBV4-3|-
CASSQGYLAGGEQFF
>TRBV20-1|many
CSANLLGQGSPYEQYF
>TRBV29-1|-
CSVEEGNEQYF
>TRBV7-9|many
CASSLLNPEQFF
>TRBV6-2/TRBV6-3|many
CASSFQTGEDTEAFF
>TRBV7-6|-
CASSFQTSTGGSTDYGYTF